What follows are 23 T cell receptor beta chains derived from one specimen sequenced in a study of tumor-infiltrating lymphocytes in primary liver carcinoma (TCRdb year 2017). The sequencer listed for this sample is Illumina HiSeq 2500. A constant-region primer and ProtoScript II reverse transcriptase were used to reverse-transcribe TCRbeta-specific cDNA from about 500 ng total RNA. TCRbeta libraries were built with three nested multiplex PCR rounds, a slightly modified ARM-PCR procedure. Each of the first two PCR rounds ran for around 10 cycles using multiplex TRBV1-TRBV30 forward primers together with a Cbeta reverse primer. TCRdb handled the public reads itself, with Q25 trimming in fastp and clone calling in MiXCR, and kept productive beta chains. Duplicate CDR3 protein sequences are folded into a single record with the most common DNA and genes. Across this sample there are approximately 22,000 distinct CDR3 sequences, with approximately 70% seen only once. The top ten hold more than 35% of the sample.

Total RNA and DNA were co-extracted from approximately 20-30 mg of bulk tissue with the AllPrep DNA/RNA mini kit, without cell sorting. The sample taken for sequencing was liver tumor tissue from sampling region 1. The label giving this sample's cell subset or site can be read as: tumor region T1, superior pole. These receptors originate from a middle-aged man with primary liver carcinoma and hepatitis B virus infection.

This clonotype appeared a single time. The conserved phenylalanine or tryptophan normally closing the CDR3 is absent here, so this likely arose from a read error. The CDR3 DNA reads TGTGCCAACAGCAAATCCATAGATACGCAGTATTTA. As protein: CANSKSIDTQYL. The rearrangement joins TRBV11-2 to TRBJ2-3; the D is unclear. The CDR3 is 12 amino acids. The germline gives CDR1 SGHAT, CDR2 FQNNGV.

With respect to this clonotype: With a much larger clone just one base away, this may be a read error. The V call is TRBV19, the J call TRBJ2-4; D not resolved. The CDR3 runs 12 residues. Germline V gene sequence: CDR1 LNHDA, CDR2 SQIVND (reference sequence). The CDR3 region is CASGLAKIIQYF. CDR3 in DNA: TGTGCCAGCGGATTAGCCAAAATCATTCAGTACTTC.

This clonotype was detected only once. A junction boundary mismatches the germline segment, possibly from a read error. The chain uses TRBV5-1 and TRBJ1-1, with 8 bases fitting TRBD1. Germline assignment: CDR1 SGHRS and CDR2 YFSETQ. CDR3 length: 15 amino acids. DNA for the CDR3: TGCGCCAGCAGCTCATGGACAGGGACGATCACTGAAACTTTCTTT. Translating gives CASSSWTGTITETFF.

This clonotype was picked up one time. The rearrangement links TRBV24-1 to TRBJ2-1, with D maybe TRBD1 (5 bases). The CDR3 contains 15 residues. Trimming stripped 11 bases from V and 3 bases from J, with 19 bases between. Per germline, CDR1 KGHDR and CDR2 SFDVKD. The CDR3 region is CAIQGKGRNYNEQFF. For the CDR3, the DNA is TGTGCCATCCAGGGTAAGGGTAGGAACTACAATGAGCAGTTCTTC.

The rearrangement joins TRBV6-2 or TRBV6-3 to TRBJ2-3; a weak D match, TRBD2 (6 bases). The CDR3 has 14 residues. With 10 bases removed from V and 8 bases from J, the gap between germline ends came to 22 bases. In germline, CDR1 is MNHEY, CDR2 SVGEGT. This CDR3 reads CANSSNREPATQYF. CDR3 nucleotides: TGTGCCAACAGCTCCAACCGGGAGCCAGCTACGCAGTATTTT.

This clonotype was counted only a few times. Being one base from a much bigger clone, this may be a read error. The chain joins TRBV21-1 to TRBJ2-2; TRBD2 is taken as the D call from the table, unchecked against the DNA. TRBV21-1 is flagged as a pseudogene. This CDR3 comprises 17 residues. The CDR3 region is CASSKTGAGDGTGELFF. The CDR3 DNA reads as TGTGCCAGCAGCAAGACAGGAGCGGGAGATGGCACCGGGGAGCTGTTTTTT.

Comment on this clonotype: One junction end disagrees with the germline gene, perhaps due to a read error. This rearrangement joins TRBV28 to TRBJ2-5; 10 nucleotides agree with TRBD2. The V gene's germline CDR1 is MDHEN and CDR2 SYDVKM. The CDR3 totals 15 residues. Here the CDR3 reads CVSSSGTSDRGTQYF. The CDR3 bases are TGTGTCAGCAGTTCGGGGACTAGCGATCGAGGGACCCAGTACTTC. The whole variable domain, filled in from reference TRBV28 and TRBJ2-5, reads DVKVTQSSRYLVKRTGEKVFLECVQDMDHENMFWYRQDPGLGLRLIYFSYDVKMKEKGDIPEGYSVSREKKERFSLILESASTNQTSMYLCVSSSGTSDRGTQYFGPGTRLLVL.

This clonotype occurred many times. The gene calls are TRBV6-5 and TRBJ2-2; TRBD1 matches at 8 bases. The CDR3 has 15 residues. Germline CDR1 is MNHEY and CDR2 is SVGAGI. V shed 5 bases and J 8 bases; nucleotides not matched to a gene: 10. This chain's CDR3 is CASSPRTGFTGELFF. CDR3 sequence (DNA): TGTGCCAGCAGTCCGCGGACAGGGTTCACTGGGGAGCTGTTTTTT.

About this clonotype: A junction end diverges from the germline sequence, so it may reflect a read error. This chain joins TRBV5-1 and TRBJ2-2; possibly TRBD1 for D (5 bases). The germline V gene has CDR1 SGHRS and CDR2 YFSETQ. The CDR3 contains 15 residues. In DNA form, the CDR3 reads TGCGTCAGCAGCTTGGACACCCGGAACACCGGGCAGCTGTTTTTT. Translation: CVSSLDTRNTGQLFF.

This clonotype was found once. The CDR3 loop is CASSSDMDPGGDYEQYF. CDR3 DNA: TGCGCCAGCAGCTCTGATATGGACCCGGGGGGAGACTACGAGCAGTACTTC. The J gene is TRBJ2-7, the V gene TRBV5-1; 7 nucleotides match TRBD2. CDR1 and CDR2 (germline): SGHRS, YFSETQ. V gave up 3 bases and J gave up 3 bases; unmatched junction bases: 15. The CDR3 runs to 17 residues.

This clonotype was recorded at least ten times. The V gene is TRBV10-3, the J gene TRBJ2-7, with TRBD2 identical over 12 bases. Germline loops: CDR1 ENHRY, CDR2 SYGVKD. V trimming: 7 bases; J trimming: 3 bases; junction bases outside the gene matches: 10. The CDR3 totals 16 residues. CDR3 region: CAITSSGRARVYEQYF. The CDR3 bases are TGTGCCATCACATCTAGCGGGAGGGCCAGGGTCTACGAGCAGTACTTC.

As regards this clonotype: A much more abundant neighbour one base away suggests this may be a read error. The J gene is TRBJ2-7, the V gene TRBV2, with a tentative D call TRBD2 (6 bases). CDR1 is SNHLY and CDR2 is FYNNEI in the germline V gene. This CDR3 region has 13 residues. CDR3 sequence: CAIRERRSYERYF. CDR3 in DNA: TGTGCCATTCGGGAGAGGCGCTCCTACGAGCGGTACTTC.

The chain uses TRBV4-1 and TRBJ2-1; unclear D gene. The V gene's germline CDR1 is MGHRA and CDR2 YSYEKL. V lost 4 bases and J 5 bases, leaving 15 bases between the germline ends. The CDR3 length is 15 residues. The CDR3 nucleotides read TGCGCCAGCAGCCCGCTTGGTAACGGCAACAATGAGCAGTTCTTC. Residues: CASSPLGNGNNEQFF.

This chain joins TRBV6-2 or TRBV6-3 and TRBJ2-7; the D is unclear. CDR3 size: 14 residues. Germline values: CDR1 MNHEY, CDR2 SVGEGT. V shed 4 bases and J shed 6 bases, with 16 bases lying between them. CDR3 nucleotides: TGTGCCAGCAGTTTTTTTGTGCAGCCCCGCGAGCAGTACTTC. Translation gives CASSFFVQPREQYF.

The CDR3 loop reads CASSPPTSGSTDTQYF. The CDR3 region has the DNA TGTGCCAGCAGCCCCCCGACTAGCGGCAGCACAGATACGCAGTATTTT. The chain employs TRBV11-2 and TRBJ2-3; 9 positions match TRBD2. Germline assignment: CDR1 SGHAT and CDR2 FQNNGV. V shed 5 bases, J shed 0 bases, and the junction held 6 bases outside the gene matches. This CDR3 has 16 amino acids.

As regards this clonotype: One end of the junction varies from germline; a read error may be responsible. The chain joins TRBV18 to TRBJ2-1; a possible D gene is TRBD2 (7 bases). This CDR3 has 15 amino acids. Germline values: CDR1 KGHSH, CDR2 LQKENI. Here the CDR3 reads CASSPSKGGNKEQFF. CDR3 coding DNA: TGTGCCAGCTCACCATCTAAGGGGGGGAACAAAGAGCAGTTCTTC.

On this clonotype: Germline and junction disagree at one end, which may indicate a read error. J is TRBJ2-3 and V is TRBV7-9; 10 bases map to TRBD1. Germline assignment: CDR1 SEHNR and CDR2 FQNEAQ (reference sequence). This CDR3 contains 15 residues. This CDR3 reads CVSNLRQGATDTQYF. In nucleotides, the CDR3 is TGTGTCAGCAACCTAAGACAGGGGGCCACAGATACGCAGTATTTT.

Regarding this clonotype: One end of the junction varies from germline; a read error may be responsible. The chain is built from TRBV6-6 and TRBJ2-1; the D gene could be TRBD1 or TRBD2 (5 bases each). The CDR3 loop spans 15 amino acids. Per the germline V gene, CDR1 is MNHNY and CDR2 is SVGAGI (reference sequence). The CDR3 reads CDSSHGTYILDEQFF. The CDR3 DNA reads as TGTGACAGCAGTCATGGGACCTATATCCTAGATGAGCAGTTCTTC.

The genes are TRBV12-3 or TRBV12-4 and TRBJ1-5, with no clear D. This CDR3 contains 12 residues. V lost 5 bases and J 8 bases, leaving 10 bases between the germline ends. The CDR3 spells CASSTTREPQHF. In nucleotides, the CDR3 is TGTGCCAGCAGTACCACTCGGGAGCCCCAGCATTTT.

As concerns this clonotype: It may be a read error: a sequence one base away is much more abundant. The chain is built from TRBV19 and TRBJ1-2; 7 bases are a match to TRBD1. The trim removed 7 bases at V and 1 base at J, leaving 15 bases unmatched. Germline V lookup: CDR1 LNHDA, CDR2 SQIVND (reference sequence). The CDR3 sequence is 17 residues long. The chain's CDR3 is CASTRVGGQNLNYGYTF. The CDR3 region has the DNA TGTGCCAGTACCCGAGTTGGGGGACAGAACCTTAACTATGGCTACACCTTC.

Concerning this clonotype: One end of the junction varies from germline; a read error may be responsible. The CDR3 coding sequence is TGTGCCAGCAGTCCATCCAGGGGGTTGGTGGATACTGAAACTTTCTTT. It specifies CASSPSRGLVDTETFF. The chain combines TRBV11-2 with TRBJ1-1; 7 bases are shared with TRBD1. This CDR3 is 16 amino acids long. CDR1 is SGHAT, CDR2 FQNNGV, per germline.

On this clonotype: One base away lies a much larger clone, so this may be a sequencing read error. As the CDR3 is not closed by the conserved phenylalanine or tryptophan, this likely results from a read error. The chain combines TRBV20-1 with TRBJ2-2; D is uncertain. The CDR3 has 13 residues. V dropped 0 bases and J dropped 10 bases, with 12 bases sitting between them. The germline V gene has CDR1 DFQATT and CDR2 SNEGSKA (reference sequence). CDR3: CSARDRLSVELFL. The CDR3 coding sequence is TGCAGTGCTAGAGATCGTCTCAGCGTGGAGCTGTTTCTT.

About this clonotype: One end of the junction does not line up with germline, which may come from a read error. The CDR3 reads CGARESVQVQYF. The CDR3 coding sequence is TGCGGTGCTAGAGAAAGCGTTCAGGTGCAGTATTTT. This chain uses TRBV20-1 with TRBJ2-3; D is unresolved. The germline gives CDR1 DFQATT, CDR2 SNEGSKA (reference sequence). This CDR3 is 12 amino acids long.